The 3 T cell receptor beta chains in this list originate from one sample, sequenced in a study of STAT3 mutations in large granular lymphocyte leukemia. The assay was immunoSEQ multiplex PCR, and TCRdb's table has in-frame clones only and misses some. The sample comprises more than 9,000 clones, more than 75% of which are singletons, and about 35% rests with the top ten. Study outcomes and limitations: In T-cell large granular lymphocyte leukemia, about half of patients showed multiple immunodominant subclonotypes.

These receptors' targets are unknown. The sample taken for sequencing was peripheral blood mononuclear cells. These receptors came from a man in his 60s with T-cell large granular lymphocyte leukemia. Some clones in this sample may be carry-over from other donors' samples.

The J gene is TRBJ1-1, the V gene TRBV19; D gene unclear. CDR1 is LNHDA and CDR2 is SQIVND in the germline V gene (reference sequence). V lost 1 base to trimming and J lost 0 bases, with 12 bases between them. There are 16 residues in the CDR3. In DNA, the CDR3 is TGTGCCAGTAGTATAGTTCGGAGCACCTTGAACACTGAAGCTTTCTTT. Translation: CASSIVRSTLNTEAFF.

V gene TRBV5-1 combines with J gene TRBJ1-3; TRBD1 might be the D (5 bases). The V end was cut by 4 bases, the J end by 0 bases, with 14 bases between. Germline CDR1 SGHRS, CDR2 YFSETQ. The CDR3 runs 16 residues. The CDR3 coding sequence is TGCGCCAGCAGCCCCACGGGACCCTCCTCTGGAAACACCATATATTTT. Translated, it gives CASSPTGPSSGNTIYF.

CDR3 loop: CASSLQGPYEQYF. The CDR3 nucleotides read TGTGCCAGCAGCTTACAGGGCCCTTACGAGCAGTACTTC. The chain employs TRBV5-4 and TRBJ2-7, with TRBD1 as a possible D gene (6 bases). There are 13 residues in the CDR3. Trimming took off 2 bases at V and 4 bases at J, with 10 bases between the two ends. In germline, CDR1 is SGHNT, CDR2 YYREEE (reference sequence).